This T cell receptor beta chain was captured in a study of human thymus T cells. Regarding the study as a whole: A high degree of thymic repertoire overlap among unrelated individuals was reported in related research.

Turning to this clone: What it binds is unknown.

Assay used: immunoSEQ multiplex PCR; TCRdb lists only in-frame clones, some missing. The sample holds 70,000 to 75,000 clones, around 95% seen once. This CDR3 has 18 residues. Unmatched junction bases numbered 11, after V lost 5 bases and J lost 4 bases. In germline, CDR1 is LNHNV, CDR2 YYDKDF (reference sequence). Resections from corrective heart surgery supplied the thymus tissue. The sequence was collected from a girl less than two years old with a congenital heart defect but otherwise immunologically healthy. Source material: thymus tissue. The chain has TRBV15 and TRBJ2-2; 12 positions match TRBD1. In nucleotides, the CDR3 is TGTGCCACCAGCTCGCCCTGGGACAGGGGGCGCGGCACCGGGGAGCTGTTTTTT. Amino acids: CATSSPWDRGRGTGELFF.